This TCR beta chain was sequenced during a study of T cells after yellow fever vaccination. This clonotype was counted ten times or more. Its antigen is currently unknown. Study results and limitations: Of the clonotypes, a small share occurred in both CD4 and CD8 compartments. After the booster, around 95% of CD4 and 88% of CD8 primary-response clones were re-detected.

The CDR3 has 14 amino acids. V lost 3 bases and J lost 7, with 14 bases in between. Germline V CDR1 and CDR2: SGHNT, YYREEE (reference sequence). TCRdb fed the 5' RACE reads into MiXCR, producing one record per CDR3 protein. Of around 310,000 distinct CDR3 sequences detected, 8.5% to 9% appear once; the ten largest clones hold approximately 19%. The sequences come from PBMCs, collected on the day of the first yellow fever vaccination. V is TRBV5-4 and J is TRBJ2-1; perhaps TRBD2 as D (6 bases). This sequence originates from a man aged 18 to 30 who received the YFV17D yellow fever vaccine. The CDR3 region has the DNA TGTGCCAGCAGCTCTCCCGGGAGTGCGAATGAGCAGTTCTTC. Translated, it gives CASSSPGSANEQFF.